This TCR beta chain was obtained from a study of vaccination effects on CD4 cells after COVID-19. Whole-study context: With 10 ug/ml peptides and around 10 IU/ml IL-2, a few million PBMC per well were cultured.

With regard to this clone: What it recognizes is unknown.

TCRdb's table, derived via immunoSEQ multiplex PCR, lists solely in-frame clones and lacks some. The data show fewer than 35,000 clones, 70% seen once. Once cultured for roughly ten days, the cells underwent separation to obtain CD4+ T cells. Fresh IL-2-containing medium replaced half the medium on days 3 and 7. This CDR3 spans 13 amino acids. Trimming stripped 2 bases from V and 1 base from J, with 3 bases between. Germline V gene lookup returns CDR1 WSHSY and CDR2 SAAADI. This sequence joins TRBV10-2 and TRBJ1-3; D ambiguous. Here the sequenced sample was CD4+ T cells from PBMCs cultured without peptide, taken before COVID-19 vaccination. This receptor was identified in a human donor who received a COVID-19 vaccine. The CDR3, as DNA: TGCGCCAGCAGTGAGCTGTCTGGAAACACCATATATTTT. This encodes CASSELSGNTIYF.